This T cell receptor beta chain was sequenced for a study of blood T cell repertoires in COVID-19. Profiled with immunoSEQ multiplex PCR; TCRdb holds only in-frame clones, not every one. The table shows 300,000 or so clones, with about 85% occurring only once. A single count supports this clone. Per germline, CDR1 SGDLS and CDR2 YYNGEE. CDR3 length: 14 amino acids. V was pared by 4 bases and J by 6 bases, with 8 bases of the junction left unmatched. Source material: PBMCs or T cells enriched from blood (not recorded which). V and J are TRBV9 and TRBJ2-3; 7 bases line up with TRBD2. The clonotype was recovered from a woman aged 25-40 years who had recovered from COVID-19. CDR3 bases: TGTGCCAGCAGCTGGGACTACACACCGGATACGCAGTATTTT. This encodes CASSWDYTPDTQYF.